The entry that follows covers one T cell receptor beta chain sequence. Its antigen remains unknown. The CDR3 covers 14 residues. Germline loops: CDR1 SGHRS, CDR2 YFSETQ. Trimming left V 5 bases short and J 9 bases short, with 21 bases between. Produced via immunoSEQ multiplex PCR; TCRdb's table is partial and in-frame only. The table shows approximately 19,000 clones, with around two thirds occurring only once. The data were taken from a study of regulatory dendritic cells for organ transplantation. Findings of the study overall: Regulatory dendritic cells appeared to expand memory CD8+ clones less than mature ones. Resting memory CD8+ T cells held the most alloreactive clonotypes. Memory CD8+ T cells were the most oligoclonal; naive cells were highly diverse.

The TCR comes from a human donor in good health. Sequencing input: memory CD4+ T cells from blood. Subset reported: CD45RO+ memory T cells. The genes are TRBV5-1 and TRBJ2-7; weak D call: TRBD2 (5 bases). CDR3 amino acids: CASSSGSNYEGQYF. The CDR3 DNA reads TGCGCCAGCAGTTCGGGTAGTAACTACGAGGGGCAGTACTTC.